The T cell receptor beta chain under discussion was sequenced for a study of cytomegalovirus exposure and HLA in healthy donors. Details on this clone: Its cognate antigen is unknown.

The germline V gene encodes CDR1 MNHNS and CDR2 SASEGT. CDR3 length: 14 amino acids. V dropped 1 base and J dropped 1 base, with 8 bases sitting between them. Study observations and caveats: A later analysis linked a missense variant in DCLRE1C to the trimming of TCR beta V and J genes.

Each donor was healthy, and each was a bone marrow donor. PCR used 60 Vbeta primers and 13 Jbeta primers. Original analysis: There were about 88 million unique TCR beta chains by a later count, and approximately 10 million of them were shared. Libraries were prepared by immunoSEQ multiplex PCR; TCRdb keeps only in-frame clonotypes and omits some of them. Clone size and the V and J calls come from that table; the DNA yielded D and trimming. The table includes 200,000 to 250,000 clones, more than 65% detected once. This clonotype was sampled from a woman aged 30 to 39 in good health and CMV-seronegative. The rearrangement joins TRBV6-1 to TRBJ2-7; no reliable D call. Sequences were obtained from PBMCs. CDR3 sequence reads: CASSEVGDSYEQYF. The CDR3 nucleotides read TGTGCCAGCAGTGAAGTCGGAGATTCCTACGAGCAGTACTTC.